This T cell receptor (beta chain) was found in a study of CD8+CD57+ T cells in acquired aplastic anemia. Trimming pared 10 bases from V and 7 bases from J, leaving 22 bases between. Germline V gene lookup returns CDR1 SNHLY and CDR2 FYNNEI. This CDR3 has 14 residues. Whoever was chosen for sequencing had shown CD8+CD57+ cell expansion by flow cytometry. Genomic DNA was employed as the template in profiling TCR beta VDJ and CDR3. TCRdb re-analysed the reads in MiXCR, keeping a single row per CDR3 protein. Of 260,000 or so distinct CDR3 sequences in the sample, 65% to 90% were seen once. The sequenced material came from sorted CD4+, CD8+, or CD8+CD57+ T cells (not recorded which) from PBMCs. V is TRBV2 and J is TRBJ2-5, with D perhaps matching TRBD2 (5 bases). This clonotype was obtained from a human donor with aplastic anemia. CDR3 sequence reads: CATSSGSTQTTQYF. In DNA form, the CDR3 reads TGTGCCACCAGCAGCGGCAGCACACAAACGACCCAGTACTTC.